This T cell receptor beta chain was recovered during a study of OX40 agonist ivuxolimab in advanced cancers. The CDR3 loop spans 13 amino acids. The V gene's germline CDR1 is SGHRS and CDR2 YFSETQ. Trimming removed 0 bases from V and 8 bases from J, with 11 bases in between. TCRdb keeps only in-frame clones here, not all; method: immunoSEQ multiplex PCR. The profile shows about 50,000 clones, less than 90% of them singletons. Sequenced here: CD4+ or CD8+ T cells sorted from blood, sampled in a trial of the OX40 agonist ivuxolimab. V usage is TRBV5-1 and J usage is TRBJ1-2, with a weak D call TRBD1 (5 bases). This clonotype was obtained from an adult with an advanced solid tumor such as melanoma, head and neck, liver or kidney cancer. CDR3 region: CASSLVQAAGYTF. CDR3 DNA: TGCGCCAGCAGCTTGGTACAGGCAGCAGGCTACACCTTC. Drawing the rest from reference TRBV5-1 and TRBJ1-2, the complete variable domain is KAGVTQTPRYLIKTRGQQVTLSCSPISGHRSVSWYQQTPGQGLQFLFEYFSETQRNKGNFPGRFSGRQFSNSRSEMNVSTLELGDSALYLCASSLVQAAGYTFGSGTRLTVV.